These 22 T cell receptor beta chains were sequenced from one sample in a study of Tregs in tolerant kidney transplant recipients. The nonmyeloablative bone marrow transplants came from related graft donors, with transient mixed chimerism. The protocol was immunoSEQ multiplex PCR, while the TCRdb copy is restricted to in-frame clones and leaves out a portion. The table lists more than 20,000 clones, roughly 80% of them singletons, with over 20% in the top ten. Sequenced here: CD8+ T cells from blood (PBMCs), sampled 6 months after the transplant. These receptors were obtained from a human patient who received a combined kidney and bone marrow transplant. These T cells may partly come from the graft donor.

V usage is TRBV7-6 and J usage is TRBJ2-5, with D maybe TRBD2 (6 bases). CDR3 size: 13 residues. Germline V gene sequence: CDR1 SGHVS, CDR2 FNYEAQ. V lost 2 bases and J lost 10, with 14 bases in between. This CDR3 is CASSLILREDQYF. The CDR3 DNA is TGTGCCAGCAGCTTAATCCTCAGGGAGGACCAGTACTTC.

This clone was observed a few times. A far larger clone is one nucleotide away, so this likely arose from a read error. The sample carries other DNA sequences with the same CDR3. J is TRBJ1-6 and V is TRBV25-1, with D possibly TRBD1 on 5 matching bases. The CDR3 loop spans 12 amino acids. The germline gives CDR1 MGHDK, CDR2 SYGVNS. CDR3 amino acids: CATRGDNSPLHF. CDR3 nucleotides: TGTGCCACCCGGGGGGATAATTCTCCCCTCCACTTT.

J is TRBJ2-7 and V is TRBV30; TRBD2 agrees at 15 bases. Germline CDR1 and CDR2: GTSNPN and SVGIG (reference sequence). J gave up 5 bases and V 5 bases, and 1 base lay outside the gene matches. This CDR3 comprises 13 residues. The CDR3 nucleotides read TGTGCCTGGGGACTAGCGGGAGGGGACGAGCAGTACTTC. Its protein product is CAWGLAGGDEQYF.

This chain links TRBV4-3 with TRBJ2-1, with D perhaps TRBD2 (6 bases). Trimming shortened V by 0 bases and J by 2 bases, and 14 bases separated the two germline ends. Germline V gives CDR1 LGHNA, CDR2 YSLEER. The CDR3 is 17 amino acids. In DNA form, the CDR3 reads TGCGCCAGCAGCCAAGATTCGGCGGGACTCACCTACAATGAGCAGTTCTTC. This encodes CASSQDSAGLTYNEQFF.

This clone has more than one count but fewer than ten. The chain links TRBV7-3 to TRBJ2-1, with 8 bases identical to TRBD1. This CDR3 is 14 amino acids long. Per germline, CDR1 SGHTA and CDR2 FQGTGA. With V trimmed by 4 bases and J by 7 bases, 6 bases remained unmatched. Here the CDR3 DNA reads TGTGCCAGCAGCTCCGGACAGGGTGAGAATGAGCAGTTCTTC. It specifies CASSSGQGENEQFF.

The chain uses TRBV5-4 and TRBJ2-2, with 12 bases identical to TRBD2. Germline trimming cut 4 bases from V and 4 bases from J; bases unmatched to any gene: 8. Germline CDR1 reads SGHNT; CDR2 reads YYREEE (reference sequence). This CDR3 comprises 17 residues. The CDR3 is CASSQDRGLAGTGELFF. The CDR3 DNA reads TGTGCCAGCAGCCAGGACAGGGGACTAGCGGGCACCGGGGAGCTGTTTTTT. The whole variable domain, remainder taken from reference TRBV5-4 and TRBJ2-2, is ETGVTQSPTHLIKTRGQQVTLRCSSQSGHNTVSWYQQALGQGPQFIFQYYREEENGRGNFPPRFSGLQFPNYSSELNVNALELDDSALYLCASSQDRGLAGTGELFFGEGSRLTVL.

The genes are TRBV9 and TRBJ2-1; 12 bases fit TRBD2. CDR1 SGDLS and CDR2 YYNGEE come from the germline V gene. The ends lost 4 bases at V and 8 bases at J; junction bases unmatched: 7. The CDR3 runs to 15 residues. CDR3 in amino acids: CASSPSGRALDEQFF. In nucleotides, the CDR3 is TGTGCCAGCAGCCCTAGCGGGAGGGCCTTAGATGAGCAGTTCTTC.

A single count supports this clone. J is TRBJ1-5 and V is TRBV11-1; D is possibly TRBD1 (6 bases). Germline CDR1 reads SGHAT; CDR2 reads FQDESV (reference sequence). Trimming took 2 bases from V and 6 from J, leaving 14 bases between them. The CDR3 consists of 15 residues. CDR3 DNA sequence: TGTGCCAGCAGCTTATCCGGGACACACAGTCAGCCCCAGCATTTT. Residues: CASSLSGTHSQPQHF. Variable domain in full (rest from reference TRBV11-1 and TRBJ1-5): EAEVAQSPRYKITEKSQAVAFWCDPISGHATLYWYRQILGQGPELLVQFQDESVVDDSQLPKDRFSAERLKGVDSTLKIQPAELGDSAMYLCASSLSGTHSQPQHFGDGTRLSIL.

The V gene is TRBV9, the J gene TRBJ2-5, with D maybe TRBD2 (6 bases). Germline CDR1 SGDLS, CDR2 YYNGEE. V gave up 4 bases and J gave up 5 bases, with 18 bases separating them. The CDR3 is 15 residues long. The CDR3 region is CASSLSGTPPETQYF. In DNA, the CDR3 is TGTGCCAGCAGCCTCTCCGGGACTCCCCCGGAGACCCAGTACTTC. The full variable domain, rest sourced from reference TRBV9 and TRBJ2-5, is DSGVTQTPKHLITATGQRVTLRCSPRSGDLSVYWYQQSLDQGLQFLIQYYNGEERAKGNILERFSAQQFPDLHSELNLSSLELGDSALYFCASSLSGTPPETQYFGPGTRLLVL.

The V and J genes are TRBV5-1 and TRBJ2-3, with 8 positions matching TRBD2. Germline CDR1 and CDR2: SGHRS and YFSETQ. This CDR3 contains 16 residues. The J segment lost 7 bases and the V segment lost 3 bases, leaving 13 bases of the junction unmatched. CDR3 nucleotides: TGCGCCAGCAGCTCCCAAACTAGCGGAGATGGGAATACGCAGTATTTT. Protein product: CASSSQTSGDGNTQYF.

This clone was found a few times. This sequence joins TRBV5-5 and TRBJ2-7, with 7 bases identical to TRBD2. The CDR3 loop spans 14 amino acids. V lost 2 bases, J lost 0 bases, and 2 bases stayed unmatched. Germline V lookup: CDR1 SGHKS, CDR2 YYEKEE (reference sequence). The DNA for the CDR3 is TGTGCCAGCAGCTTACAGCGGGGCTCCTACGAGCAGTACTTC. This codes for CASSLQRGSYEQYF.

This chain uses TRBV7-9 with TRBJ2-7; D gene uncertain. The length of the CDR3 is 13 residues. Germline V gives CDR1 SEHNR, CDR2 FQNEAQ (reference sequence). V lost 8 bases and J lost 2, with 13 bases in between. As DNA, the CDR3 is TGTGCCAGCGGTACGGCGGAAACCTACGAGCAGTACTTC. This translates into CASGTAETYEQYF.

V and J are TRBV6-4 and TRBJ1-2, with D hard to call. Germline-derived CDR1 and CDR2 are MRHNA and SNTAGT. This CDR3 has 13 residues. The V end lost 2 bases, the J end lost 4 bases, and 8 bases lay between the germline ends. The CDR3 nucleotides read TGTGCCAGCAGTGACACGGGTACCTATGGCTACACCTTC. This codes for CASSDTGTYGYTF.

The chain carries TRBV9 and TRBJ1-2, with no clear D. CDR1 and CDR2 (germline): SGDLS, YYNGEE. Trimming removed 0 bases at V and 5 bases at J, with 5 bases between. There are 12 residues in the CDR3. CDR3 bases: TGTGCCAGCAGCGTAGGCGAATATGGCTACACCTTC. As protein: CASSVGEYGYTF.

Here the CDR3 DNA reads TGTGCCAGCAGAGTCGGACAGGGGTACAATGAGCAGTTCTTC. Protein sequence: CASRVGQGYNEQFF. The V and J genes are TRBV6-1 and TRBJ2-1; 9 nucleotides align to TRBD1. V was clipped by 6 bases and J by 4 bases; unmatched bases: 4. The CDR3 extends over 14 amino acids. Germline V gene data show CDR1 as MNHNS and CDR2 as SASEGT.

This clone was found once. CDR3 coding DNA: TGTGCCAGCAGCTTGACAGGGGATCCATACTATGGCTACACCTTC. Its translation is CASSLTGDPYYGYTF. V usage is TRBV11-1 and J usage is TRBJ1-2; 8 bases agree with TRBD1. Losses at the gene ends were 3 bases for V and 3 bases for J; bases not matched to a gene: 6. The CDR3 is 15 amino acids. In germline, CDR1 is SGHAT, CDR2 FQDESV (reference sequence).

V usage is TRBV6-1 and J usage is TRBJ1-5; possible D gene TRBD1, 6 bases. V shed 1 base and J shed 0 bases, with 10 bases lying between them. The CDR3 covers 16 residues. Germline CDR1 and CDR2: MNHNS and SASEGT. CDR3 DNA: TGTGCCAGCAGTGAAGTAGGACAGTATAGCAATCAGCCCCAGCATTTT. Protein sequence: CASSEVGQYSNQPQHF.

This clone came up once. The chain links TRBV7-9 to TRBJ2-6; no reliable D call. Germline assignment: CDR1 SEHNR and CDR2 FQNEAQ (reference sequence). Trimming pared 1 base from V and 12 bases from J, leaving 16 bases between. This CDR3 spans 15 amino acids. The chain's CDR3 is CASSLEPIYPPVLTF. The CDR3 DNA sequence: TGTGCCAGCAGCTTAGAACCCATCTATCCACCCGTCCTGACTTTC.

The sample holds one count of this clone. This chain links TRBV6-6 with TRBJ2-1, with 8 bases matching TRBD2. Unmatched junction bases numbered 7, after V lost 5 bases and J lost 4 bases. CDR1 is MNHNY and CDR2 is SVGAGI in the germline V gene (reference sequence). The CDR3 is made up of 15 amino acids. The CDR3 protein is CASSPRPSGYNEQFF. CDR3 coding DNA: TGTGCCAGCAGTCCCCGGCCTAGCGGGTACAATGAGCAGTTCTTC.

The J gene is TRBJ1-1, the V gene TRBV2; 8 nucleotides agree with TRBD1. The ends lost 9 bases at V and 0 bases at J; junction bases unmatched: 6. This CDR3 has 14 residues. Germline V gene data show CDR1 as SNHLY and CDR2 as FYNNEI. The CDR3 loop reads CARDTGGLNTEAFF. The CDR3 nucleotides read TGTGCCAGGGATACAGGGGGATTGAACACTGAAGCTTTCTTT.

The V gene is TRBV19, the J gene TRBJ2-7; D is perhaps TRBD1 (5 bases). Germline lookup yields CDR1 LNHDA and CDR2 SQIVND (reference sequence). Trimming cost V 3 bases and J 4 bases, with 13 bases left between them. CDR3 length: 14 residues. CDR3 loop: CASSMGSGMYEQYF. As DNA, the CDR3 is TGTGCCAGTAGTATGGGGTCAGGGATGTACGAGCAGTACTTC.

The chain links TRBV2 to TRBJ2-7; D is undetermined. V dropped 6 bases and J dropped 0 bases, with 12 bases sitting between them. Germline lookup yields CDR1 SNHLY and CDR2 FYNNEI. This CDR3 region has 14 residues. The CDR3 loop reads CASSLTELSYEQYF. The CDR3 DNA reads TGTGCCAGCAGCCTTACTGAACTCTCCTACGAGCAGTACTTC.